A selection of T cell receptor beta chains follows, all from one sample in a study of OX40 agonist ivuxolimab in advanced cancers. Using immunoSEQ multiplex PCR, the repertoire was profiled, and TCRdb retains in-frame clones only, with some absent. The sample has 53,000 or so clones, roughly 80% seen once. The sample consisted of CD4+ or CD8+ T cells sorted from blood, taken in a trial of the OX40 agonist ivuxolimab. These receptors were obtained from an adult with an advanced solid tumor such as melanoma, head and neck, liver or kidney cancer. Both conserved end residues are part of each CDR3. The D gene is left open where the match is weak. Clone sizes are given selectively: once, few, many, or a class where the clone is expanded.

clone_size,v_call,j_call,d_call,cdr3_aa,cdr3_nt
-,TRBV7-2,TRBJ1-1,TRBD1,CASSLDRGPAEAFF,TGTGCCAGCAGCTTAGACAGGGGGCCCGCTGAAGCTTTCTTT
-,TRBV6-5,TRBJ2-1,-,CASSYSTGVGSEQFF,TGTGCCAGCAGTTACTCGACGGGGGTGGGGAGTGAGCAGTTCTTC
-,TRBV30,TRBJ1-6,-,CALSGTGETPLHF,TGTGCCTTATCCGGGACGGGGGAGACACCCCTCCACTTT
-,TRBV7-9,TRBJ1-6,-,CASSSSDISPLHF,TGTGCCAGCAGCTCTTCGGACATCTCACCCCTCCACTTT
-,TRBV5-1,TRBJ2-2,-,CASSLSSRRNTGELFF,TGCGCCAGCAGCTTGTCGTCTCGCCGGAACACCGGGGAGCTGTTTTTT
-,TRBV9,TRBJ1-1,-,CASSVAPNGAEAFF,TGTGCCAGCAGCGTAGCCCCAAATGGGGCTGAAGCTTTCTTT
-,TRBV6-5,TRBJ2-2,-,CASSSYRRGDTGELFF,TGTGCCAGCAGTTCGTATAGGCGGGGCGACACCGGGGAGCTGTTTTTT
few,TRBV9,TRBJ1-2,-,CASSADLRSYGYTF,TGTGCCAGCAGCGCCGATTTGAGGAGCTATGGCTACACCTTC
-,TRBV20-1,TRBJ2-3,TRBD2,CSTRGVGTQYF,TGCAGCACCCGGGGGGTGGGGACGCAGTATTTT
few,TRBV9,TRBJ2-7,-,CASSVDDSPSYPYEQYF,TGTGCCAGCAGCGTAGACGACAGCCCTTCCTACCCCTACGAGCAGTACTTC
-,TRBV18,TRBJ1-2,-,CASSPGGNYGYTF,TGTGCCAGCTCACCAGGAGGGAACTATGGCTACACCTTC
-,TRBV5-1,TRBJ1-1,TRBD1,CASSSATGGGNTEAFF,TGCGCCAGCAGCTCTGCTACAGGGGGCGGGAACACTGAAGCTTTCTTT
-,TRBV7-3,TRBJ2-1,TRBD1,CASSPTGVNYNEQFF,TGTGCCAGCAGCCCGACAGGGGTGAACTACAATGAGCAGTTCTTC
once,TRBV6-1,TRBJ1-6,-,CASSEQGSNSPLHF,TGTGCCAGCAGTGAACAGGGAAGCAATTCACCCCTCCACTTT
-,TRBV30,TRBJ2-5,TRBD1,CAWKQPGGMETQYF,TGTGCTTGGAAACAACCAGGGGGTATGGAGACCCAGTACTTC
-,TRBV18,TRBJ2-3,TRBD2,CASSPYSGGTSTDTQYF,TGTGCCAGCTCACCCTATAGCGGGGGCACTAGCACAGATACGCAGTATTTT